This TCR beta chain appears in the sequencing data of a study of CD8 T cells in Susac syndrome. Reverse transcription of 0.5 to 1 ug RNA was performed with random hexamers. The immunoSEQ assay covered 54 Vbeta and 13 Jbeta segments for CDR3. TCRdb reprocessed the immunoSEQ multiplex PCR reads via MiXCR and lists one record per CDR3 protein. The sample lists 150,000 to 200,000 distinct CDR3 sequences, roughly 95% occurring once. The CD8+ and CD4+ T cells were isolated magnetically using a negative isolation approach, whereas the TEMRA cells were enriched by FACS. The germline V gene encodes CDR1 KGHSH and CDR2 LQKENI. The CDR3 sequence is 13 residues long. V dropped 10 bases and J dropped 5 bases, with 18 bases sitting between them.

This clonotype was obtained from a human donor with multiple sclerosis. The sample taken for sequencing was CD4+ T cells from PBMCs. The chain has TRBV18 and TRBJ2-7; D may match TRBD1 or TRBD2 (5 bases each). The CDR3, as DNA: TGTGCCACCGGTGAGGGGCAGGTGAACGAGCAGTACTTC. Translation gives CATGEGQVNEQYF.